Presented here are 7 T cell receptor beta chains from one specimen sequenced in a study of OX40 agonist ivuxolimab in advanced cancers. The data were produced by immunoSEQ multiplex PCR, yet TCRdb's version contains in-frame clones alone and is incomplete. This sample has about 77,000 clones, with around four fifths found just once. The specimen was CD4+ or CD8+ T cells sorted from blood, collected in a trial of the OX40 agonist ivuxolimab. These receptors came from an adult with an advanced solid tumor such as melanoma, head and neck, liver or kidney cancer.

To note about this clone: Germline is not matched at one junction end, which may reflect a read error. The chain employs TRBV6-5 and TRBJ2-4; D is unresolved. The CDR3 is 15 amino acids. Germline CDR1 reads MNHEY; CDR2 reads SVGAGI. The CDR3 reads CANSYSQRSGSIQYF. The CDR3 DNA reads TGTGCCAACAGTTATTCACAACGCTCAGGCTCTATTCAGTACTTC.

CDR3 DNA: TGTGCCAGCAGTTTGACAGCTAAGTGGGGGGGCCTCAATGAGCAGTTCTTC. This codes for CASSLTAKWGGLNEQFF. V is TRBV28 and J is TRBJ2-1; tentatively, D is TRBD2 (7 bases). The germline gives CDR1 MDHEN, CDR2 SYDVKM. Trimming left V 3 bases short and J 6 bases short, with 21 bases between. The CDR3 has 17 amino acids.

This rearrangement joins TRBV18 to TRBJ2-2; TRBD1 agrees at 7 bases. The V and J ends lost 1 base and 3 bases, in that order; junction bases with no gene match: 8. The CDR3 loop spans 17 amino acids. From germline, CDR1 is KGHSH and CDR2 LQKENI. The CDR3 DNA sequence: TGTGCCAGCTCACCACTCCAGACAGGGCCTGACACCGGGGAGCTGTTTTTT. It encodes CASSPLQTGPDTGELFF.

The rearrangement uses TRBV11-2 and TRBJ2-3, with TRBD2 identical over 7 bases. Germline values: CDR1 SGHAT, CDR2 FQNNGV. With V trimmed by 3 bases and J by 2 bases, 8 bases remained unmatched. The CDR3 has 16 amino acids. The CDR3 bases are TGTGCCAGCAGCTTTAATGGCGGGAGTAACACAGATACGCAGTATTTT. It codes for CASSFNGGSNTDTQYF.

The chain is built from TRBV18 and TRBJ2-7, with no clear D. The CDR3 has 15 residues. Per the germline V gene, CDR1 is KGHSH and CDR2 is LQKENI. V shed 1 base and J shed 0 bases, with 10 bases lying between them. Here the CDR3 reads CASSPRVGYSYEQYF. The CDR3 DNA reads TGTGCCAGCTCACCACGGGTAGGGTACTCCTACGAGCAGTACTTC.

The V and J genes are TRBV15 and TRBJ2-6, with 7 bases fitting TRBD2. Germline lookup yields CDR1 LNHNV and CDR2 YYDKDF (reference sequence). With V trimmed by 1 base and J by 4 bases, 4 bases remained unmatched. The CDR3 extends over 16 amino acids. CDR3 DNA: TGTGCCACCAGCAGAGGCGGGGGTCCGGGGGCCAACGTCCTGACTTTC. Its protein is CATSRGGGPGANVLTF.

This clone was detected once. V is TRBV5-4 and J is TRBJ2-3, with D possibly TRBD2 on 6 matching bases. The CDR3 has 16 residues. The ends were cut back, 6 bases at V and 0 bases at J, with 17 bases in the middle. The germline CDR1 and CDR2 sequences are SGHNT and YYREEE (reference sequence). The CDR3 nucleotides are TGTGCCAGCAACCCCAGGAGTGGGGGGAGCACAGATACGCAGTATTTT. Translating gives CASNPRSGGSTDTQYF.